Following are 2 T cell receptor beta chains from one sample sequenced in a study of response to subunit inactivated influenza vaccine. TCRdb independently ran MiXCR on the RT-PCR reads; one entry per CDR3 protein. The table has 300,000 to 350,000 distinct CDR3 sequences, around a fifth seen once; the top ten hold roughly 10%. This specimen was PBMCs from blood, taken less than 22 months after vaccination. Every receptor here comes from a man aged 50-75 years who received an inactivated influenza vaccine.

This clonotype was counted ten times or more. CDR3 sequence (DNA): TGTGCCAGCAGTTCCTGGCCCCCCACAGCTAGCACAGATACGCAGTATTTT. Its protein is CASSSWPPTASTDTQYF. The chain is built from TRBV6-5 and TRBJ2-3; D call uncertain. V shed 4 bases and J shed 0 bases, with 17 bases lying between them. This CDR3 has 17 amino acids. Per germline, CDR1 MNHEY and CDR2 SVGAGI.

This clonotype was counted between two and nine times. This chain joins TRBV27 and TRBJ2-7; D is unclear. Germline CDR1 reads MNHEY; CDR2 reads SMNVEV (reference sequence). The CDR3 runs 13 residues. V was pared by 3 bases and J by 7 bases, with 13 bases between. Here the CDR3 reads CASSLTPPTEQYF. The DNA for the CDR3 is TGTGCCAGCAGTTTGACCCCTCCTACGGAGCAGTACTTC.